Following are 30 T cell receptor beta chains from one sample sequenced in a study of T cell responses to AZD1222 COVID-19 vaccine. Clones were sequenced by immunoSEQ multiplex PCR, and TCRdb holds only the in-frame ones, with some missing. Of around 190,000 clones listed, just over 85% are singletons. Sequenced here: peripheral blood, sampled on day 0 of AZD1222 vaccination. The receptors were sampled from an adult in good health.

V is TRBV6-5 and J is TRBJ1-2; D call uncertain. The CDR3 is 13 amino acids. The germline V gene has CDR1 MNHEY and CDR2 SVGAGI. V was cut by 2 bases and J by 7 bases, with 11 bases left in between. The CDR3 protein is CASSYGSVGGYTF. The CDR3 DNA sequence: TGTGCCAGCAGTTACGGGTCCGTAGGTGGCTACACCTTC.

This clone showed up just a few times. The rearrangement uses TRBV9 and TRBJ1-5, with TRBD1 identical over 9 bases. V dropped 4 bases and J dropped 6; count of bases not matched to a gene: 5. This CDR3 comprises 14 residues. Germline V gene sequence: CDR1 SGDLS, CDR2 YYNGEE. The CDR3 here is CASSITGGSQPQHF. CDR3 DNA sequence: TGTGCCAGCAGCATAACAGGGGGCAGTCAGCCCCAGCATTTT.

The chain carries TRBV14 and TRBJ1-5; D call uncertain. Germline CDR1 and CDR2: SGHDN and FVKESK. V was trimmed by 5 bases and J by 5 bases, leaving 10 bases between them. The CDR3 runs to 13 residues. The DNA for the CDR3 is TGTGCCAGCAGCTTTAGCACGGATCAGCCCCAGCATTTT. Encoded protein: CASSFSTDQPQHF.

This clone came up a few times. The chain has TRBV4-1 and TRBJ1-4; D possibly corresponds to TRBD1 (5 bases). The length of the CDR3 is 14 residues. Germline CDR1 MGHRA, CDR2 YSYEKL. V gave up 1 base and J gave up 8 bases, with 11 bases separating them. The CDR3 bases are TGCGCCAGCAGCCAAGCATCGAGGGGAGAAAAACTGTTTTTT. This encodes CASSQASRGEKLFF.

The CDR3 sequence is CASSSGQENTEAFF. The CDR3 region has the DNA TGCGCCAGCAGCTCCGGACAGGAGAACACTGAAGCTTTCTTT. The chain has TRBV5-1 and TRBJ1-1; 7 positions match TRBD1. The CDR3 is 14 residues long. J lost 1 base, V lost 3 bases, and 3 bases had no gene match. Germline V CDR1 and CDR2: SGHRS, YFSETQ. Variable domain in full (rest from reference TRBV5-1 and TRBJ1-1): KAGVTQTPRYLIKTRGQQVTLSCSPISGHRSVSWYQQTPGQGLQFLFEYFSETQRNKGNFPGRFSGRQFSNSRSEMNVSTLELGDSALYLCASSSGQENTEAFFGQGTRLTVV.

The chain is built from TRBV5-8 and TRBJ1-6, with 8 bases identical to TRBD1. CDR1 is SGHTS and CDR2 is YDEGEE in the germline V gene. V was pared by 5 bases and J by 8 bases, with 6 bases of the junction left unmatched. The CDR3 loop spans 14 amino acids. CDR3 protein: CASRGRGHDSPLHF. DNA of the CDR3: TGTGCCAGCAGGGGCAGGGGGCACGATTCACCCCTCCACTTT.

V usage is TRBV7-9 and J usage is TRBJ2-4; D gene ambiguous. Trimming removed 4 bases at V and 9 bases at J, with 16 bases between. The CDR3 covers 14 residues. Germline lookup yields CDR1 SEHNR and CDR2 FQNEAQ (reference sequence). CDR3 loop: CASSYPVPLGIQYF. CDR3 nucleotide sequence: TGTGCCAGCAGCTACCCCGTTCCGCTAGGCATTCAGTACTTC. The full variable domain, rest sourced from reference TRBV7-9 and TRBJ2-4, is DTGVSQNPRHKITKRGQNVTFRCDPISEHNRLYWYRQTLGQGPEFLTYFQNEAQLEKSRLLSDRFSAERPKGSFSTLEIQRTEQGDSAMYLCASSYPVPLGIQYFGAGTRLSVL.

This chain uses TRBV28 with TRBJ1-1; D gene unclear. V was clipped by 9 bases and J by 1 base, with 12 bases between them. The CDR3 is 13 residues long. CDR1 MDHEN and CDR2 SYDVKM come from the germline V gene. Here the CDR3 DNA reads TGTGCCAGTGCGACCAGACCGAACACTGAAGCTTTCTTT. Protein: CASATRPNTEAFF.

V is TRBV6-6 and J is TRBJ1-1; TRBD1 matches at 8 bases. V shed 5 bases and J 5 bases; nucleotides not matched to a gene: 7. Germline CDR1 MNHNY, CDR2 SVGAGI (reference sequence). The CDR3 runs to 14 residues. The CDR3 nucleotides read TGTGCCAGCAGTCTGGACAGGGAAGGAACTGAAGCTTTCTTT. Encoded protein: CASSLDREGTEAFF.

This clone is a singleton in its sample. The chain links TRBV9 to TRBJ2-7; 8 nucleotides align to TRBD2. The germline V gene has CDR1 SGDLS and CDR2 YYNGEE. The junction had 13 bases not matched to a gene; V was cut back by 1 base and J by 7 bases. CDR3 length equals 16 residues. The CDR3 reads CASSVFGSGINEEQYF. The CDR3 region has the DNA TGTGCCAGCAGCGTATTTGGTAGCGGGATCAATGAGGAGCAGTACTTC.

The rearrangement links TRBV18 to TRBJ2-7; 10 nucleotides align to TRBD1. Germline loops: CDR1 KGHSH, CDR2 LQKENI. The length of the CDR3 is 16 residues. The ends lost 5 bases at V and 3 bases at J; junction bases unmatched: 10. The CDR3 sequence is CASSATGTGAIYEQYF. The CDR3, as DNA: TGTGCCAGCTCAGCGACCGGGACAGGGGCGATCTACGAGCAGTACTTC.

This clone appeared a single time. The chain carries TRBV2 and TRBJ2-7; no clear D gene. Germline CDR1 is SNHLY and CDR2 is FYNNEI. The germline V and J ends were trimmed by 1 base and 5 bases, with 3 bases remaining between them. The CDR3 covers 11 residues. In nucleotides, the CDR3 is TGTGCCAGCAGTGAAGTCGACGAGCAGTACTTC. Translating it yields CASSEVDEQYF. Full variable domain (outside the CDR3, taken from reference TRBV2 and TRBJ2-7): EPEVTQTPSHQVTQMGQEVILRCVPISNHLYFYWYRQILGQKVEFLVSFYNNEISEKSEIFDDQFSVERPDGSNFTLKIRSTKLEDSAMYFCASSEVDEQYFGPGTRLTVT.

This rearrangement joins TRBV12-5 to TRBJ2-7; TRBD2 matches 7 bases. This CDR3 comprises 15 residues. With 5 bases clipped from V and 2 bases from J, the junction kept 9 bases outside the gene matches. Germline V lookup: CDR1 LGHNT, CDR2 FRNRAP. In nucleotides, the CDR3 is TGTGCTAGTGGTCAGTACGGGGGGTCCCCCTACGAGCAGTACTTC. Its protein product is CASGQYGGSPYEQYF.

Only a few counts were recorded for this clone. The chain employs TRBV5-1 and TRBJ2-1; 7 bases agree with TRBD1. Trimming removed 4 bases from V and 4 bases from J; junction bases left unmatched: 5. The CDR3 contains 14 residues. Germline V gene lookup returns CDR1 SGHRS and CDR2 YFSETQ. The CDR3 sequence is CASSTGTAYNEQFF. The CDR3 nucleotides are TGCGCCAGCAGCACCGGGACAGCGTACAATGAGCAGTTCTTC.

The chain recombines TRBV14 with TRBJ1-1; 10 nucleotides match TRBD1. Germline V gene data show CDR1 as SGHDN and CDR2 as FVKESK. The CDR3 has 16 amino acids. Trimming at V came to 4 bases and at J to 0 bases, leaving 5 bases not matched to a gene. CDR3 sequence: CASSPWTGGMNTEAFF. The DNA for the CDR3 is TGTGCCAGCAGCCCCTGGACAGGGGGAATGAACACTGAAGCTTTCTTT. Using reference TRBV14 and TRBJ1-1 for the parts outside the CDR3, the full variable domain is EAGVTQFPSHSVIEKGQTVTLRCDPISGHDNLYWYRRVMGKEIKFLLHFVKESKQDESGMPNNRFLAERTGGTYSTLKVQPAELEDSGVYFCASSPWTGGMNTEAFFGQGTRLTVV.

The chain employs TRBV11-3 and TRBJ1-2, with D hard to call. The CDR3 length is 16 residues. Germline V gives CDR1 SGHNT, CDR2 YENEEA. V lost 2 bases to trimming and J lost 2 bases, with 15 bases between them. The CDR3 protein is CASSLHTSGLNYGYTF. The CDR3 region has the DNA TGTGCCAGCAGCTTACACACCAGCGGGTTAAACTATGGCTACACCTTC. Full variable domain (outside the CDR3, taken from reference TRBV11-3 and TRBJ1-2): EAGVVQSPRYKIIEKKQPVAFWCNPISGHNTLYWYLQNLGQGPELLIRYENEEAVDDSQLPKDRFSAERLKGVDSTLKIQPAELGDSAVYLCASSLHTSGLNYGYTFGSGTRLTVV.

The chain carries TRBV3-1 (or the pseudogene TRBV3-2) and TRBJ1-6; 7 nucleotides agree with TRBD1. V lost 4 bases and J lost 7; bases outside the gene matches: 7. This CDR3 is built from 15 residues. CDR1 and CDR2 (germline): LGHDT, YNNKEL (reference sequence). The CDR3 sequence: CASSPQGGGNSPLHF. CDR3 coding DNA: TGTGCCAGCAGCCCACAGGGAGGGGGCAATTCACCCCTCCACTTT.

This chain uses TRBV2 with TRBJ1-1; D is uncertain. The V gene's germline CDR1 is SNHLY and CDR2 FYNNEI. V was pared by 5 bases and J by 2 bases, with 9 bases between. The CDR3 covers 13 residues. The CDR3: CASSTTRNTEAFF. The DNA for the CDR3 is TGTGCCAGCAGTACTACACGAAACACTGAAGCTTTCTTT.

The chain links TRBV5-4 to TRBJ1-6; D unclear. Trimming stripped 0 bases from V and 5 bases from J, with 6 bases between. The CDR3 loop spans 14 amino acids. Looked up from germline, CDR1 is SGHNT and CDR2 is YYREEE (reference sequence). In DNA, the CDR3 is TGTGCCAGCAGCTTGGCGGCAAATAATTCACCCCTCCACTTT. Protein product: CASSLAANNSPLHF.

The V and J genes are TRBV13 and TRBJ2-7; D ambiguous. Trimming left V 4 bases short and J 2 bases short, with 12 bases between. The CDR3 totals 14 residues. CDR1 and CDR2 from the germline V gene are PRHDT and FYEKMQ (reference sequence). The CDR3, as DNA: TGTGCCAGCAGCTCCCCCGACTTTACCTACGAGCAGTACTTC. Translation gives CASSSPDFTYEQYF.

The chain has TRBV2 and TRBJ1-4, with 7 positions matching TRBD1. The J segment lost 4 bases and the V segment lost 3 bases, leaving 5 bases of the junction unmatched. The germline V gene has CDR1 SNHLY and CDR2 FYNNEI. CDR3 length equals 15 residues. In nucleotides, the CDR3 is TGTGCCAGCAGTGAGGAGGGACAGTATAATGAAAAACTGTTTTTT. It encodes CASSEEGQYNEKLFF. Looking up the rest from reference TRBV2 and TRBJ1-4 gives the full variable domain: EPEVTQTPSHQVTQMGQEVILRCVPISNHLYFYWYRQILGQKVEFLVSFYNNEISEKSEIFDDQFSVERPDGSNFTLKIRSTKLEDSAMYFCASSEEGQYNEKLFFGSGTQLSVL.

V and J are TRBV28 and TRBJ2-1; 11 nucleotides line up with TRBD1. Looked up from germline, CDR1 is MDHEN and CDR2 is SYDVKM. The trim removed 3 bases at V and 8 bases at J, leaving 9 bases unmatched. The CDR3 runs 16 residues. DNA of the CDR3: TGTGCCAGCAGTTTTAACCGGGACAGGGGGGTGTATGAGCAGTTCTTC. It codes for CASSFNRDRGVYEQFF.

The chain uses TRBV2 and TRBJ1-5; 7 bases are shared with TRBD1. V gave up 0 bases and J gave up 0 bases; unmatched junction bases: 14. The CDR3 loop spans 20 amino acids. CDR1 is SNHLY, CDR2 FYNNEI, per germline. DNA of the CDR3: TGTGCCAGCAGTGAAGCGCTAGTGCAGGGGGAAATCTATAGCAATCAGCCCCAGCATTTT. Its translation: CASSEALVQGEIYSNQPQHF.

The chain employs TRBV28 and TRBJ1-1; TRBD1 aligns across 11 bases. The CDR3 is made up of 14 amino acids. J was trimmed by 4 bases and V by 5 bases; bases with no gene match: 3. Germline CDR1 and CDR2: MDHEN and SYDVKM. The CDR3 protein is CASSRTGGFTEAFF. The DNA of the CDR3 is TGTGCCAGCAGTCGGACAGGGGGCTTCACTGAAGCTTTCTTT.

This clone was seen a single time. The chain is built from TRBV9 and TRBJ2-2; D gene uncertain. The CDR3 has 12 residues. V was shortened by 5 bases and J by 6 bases, with 8 bases between the two germline ends. The germline CDR1 and CDR2 sequences are SGDLS and YYNGEE. CDR3 in DNA: TGTGCCAGCAGTTTTATCCCCGGGGAGCTGTTTTTT. This sequence encodes CASSFIPGELFF.

The chain has TRBV25-1 and TRBJ1-2; possible D gene TRBD1, 6 bases. Per germline, CDR1 MGHDK and CDR2 SYGVNS. Deletions cut 3 bases from V and 1 base from J, with 9 bases between. The CDR3 extends over 14 amino acids. CDR3 coding DNA: TGTGCCAGCAGTGAGAGGGACATTAACTATGGCTACACCTTC. It codes for CASSERDINYGYTF.

This clone was found once. The genes are TRBV18 and TRBJ1-1, with D possibly being TRBD1 (5 bases). This CDR3 is 14 amino acids long. Germline values: CDR1 KGHSH, CDR2 LQKENI. Trimming took 3 bases from V and 1 from J, leaving 9 bases between them. CDR3 sequence reads: CASSPGLTNTEAFF. In DNA, the CDR3 is TGTGCCAGCTCACCGGGACTGACGAACACTGAAGCTTTCTTT.

V is TRBV7-2 and J is TRBJ1-2; perhaps TRBD1 as D (5 bases). Per germline, CDR1 SGHTA and CDR2 FQGNSA. The CDR3 length is 14 residues. Trimming removed 5 bases at V and 7 bases at J, with 17 bases between. CDR3 coding DNA: TGTGCCAGCAGCCCAGATCGGGGCGCCGGTGGCTACACCTTC. Residues: CASSPDRGAGGYTF.

This chain connects TRBV7-9 to TRBJ2-5; tentatively, D is TRBD1 (5 bases). Germline V CDR1 and CDR2: SEHNR, FQNEAQ (reference sequence). The ends were cut back, 1 base at V and 1 base at J, with 10 bases in the middle. The CDR3 sequence is 15 residues long. The CDR3 coding sequence is TGTGCCAGCAGCTTAGGGCAGGGTTTCCAAGAGACCCAGTACTTC. Protein product: CASSLGQGFQETQYF.

This sequence joins TRBV11-2 and TRBJ2-7, with no clear D. V lost 5 bases to trimming and J lost 7 bases, with 15 bases between them. The germline CDR1 and CDR2 sequences are SGHAT and FQNNGV. The CDR3 runs 13 residues. In nucleotides, the CDR3 is TGTGCCAGCAGCCCGCCCGGGCTGAGGGAGCAGTACTTC. It yields the protein CASSPPGLREQYF. The full variable domain, rest sourced from reference TRBV11-2 and TRBJ2-7, is EAGVAQSPRYKIIEKRQSVAFWCNPISGHATLYWYQQILGQGPKLLIQFQNNGVVDDSQLPKDRFSAERLKGVDSTLKIQPAKLEDSAVYLCASSPPGLREQYFGPGTRLTVT.